Given below is one T cell receptor (beta chain) in context. Its target is not known. Treatment reported: about 20 received Ad26.COV2.S at low or high dose, single or two shots; 5 received placebo; per-sample allocation not given. Sampling occurred on day 63 after the first vaccine or placebo injection. The donor's status was that of an adult aged 18-55 years in Boston. The data were produced by immunoSEQ multiplex PCR, yet TCRdb's version contains in-frame clones alone and is incomplete. There are roughly 380,000 clones in the sample; approximately 85% occur only once, and 2.5% to 3.5% lies in the top ten. The trim removed 3 bases at V and 2 bases at J, leaving 7 bases unmatched. Germline V CDR1 and CDR2: ENHRY, SYGVKD. The CDR3 is 16 residues long. The data derive from a study of Ad26.COV2.S vaccination and SARS-CoV-2 variants. Whole-study context: The donor participated in the COV1001 trial, in its Ad26.COV2.S arm. Broader study findings: Measurement of non-spike TCR breadth gave similar results in vaccine and placebo recipients.

The sample here was peripheral blood, taken in a trial of Ad26.COV2.S vaccine versus placebo. The chain employs TRBV10-3 and TRBJ1-1; 9 nucleotides align to TRBD1. This receptor was obtained from a person aged 18 to 59 who received the Ad26.COV2.S COVID-19 vaccine or a placebo. CDR3 coding DNA: TGTGCCATCAGTGAACAGGGGGCGACTTTAAACACTGAAGCTTTCTTT. It encodes CAISEQGATLNTEAFF.